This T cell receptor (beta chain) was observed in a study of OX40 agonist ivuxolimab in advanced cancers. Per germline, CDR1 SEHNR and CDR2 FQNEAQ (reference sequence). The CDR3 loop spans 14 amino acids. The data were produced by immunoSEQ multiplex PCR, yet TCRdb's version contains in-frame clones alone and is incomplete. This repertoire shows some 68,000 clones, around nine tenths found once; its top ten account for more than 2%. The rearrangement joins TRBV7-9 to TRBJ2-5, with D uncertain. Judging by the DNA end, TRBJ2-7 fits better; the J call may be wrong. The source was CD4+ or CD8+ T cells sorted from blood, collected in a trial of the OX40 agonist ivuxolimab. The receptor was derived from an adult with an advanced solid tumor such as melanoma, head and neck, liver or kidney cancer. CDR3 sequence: CATSEQSGPYEQYF. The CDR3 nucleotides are TGTGCTACCTCGGAGCAGTCCGGCCCCTACGAGCAGTACTTC.